These T cell receptor beta chains were read from a single sample in a study of blood T cell repertoires in COVID-19. TCRdb's copy holds only in-frame clones and misses some; the assay was immunoSEQ multiplex PCR. The sample contains fewer than 300,000 clones, 82% of which appear only once. The sequencing input was peripheral blood. The origin of the receptors is a woman in her late teens or twenties with acute or convalescent COVID-19. Each CDR3 is given with its conserved first and last residue. A D gene is named only where the DNA matches it firmly. Clone size is given for some rows only: seen once, a few or many times, or a class if the clone is expanded.

v_call,j_call,d_call,cdr3_length,clone_size,cdr3_aa,cdr3_nt
TRBV7-9,TRBJ1-2,.,15,.,CASSQQAGKLGGYTF,TGTGCCAGCAGCCAACAAGCCGGGAAACTAGGTGGCTACACCTTC
TRBV9,TRBJ2-5,.,14,.,CASSSPGGKETQYF,TGTGCCAGCAGCTCCCCCGGGGGAAAAGAGACCCAGTACTTC
TRBV13,TRBJ2-5,.,15,.,CASSLTGLEQETQYF,TGTGCCAGCAGCCTGACAGGTTTGGAACAAGAGACCCAGTACTTC
TRBV5-8,TRBJ1-6,TRBD1,13,.,CASSPTGYSPLHF,TGTGCCAGCAGCCCGACAGGGTACTCACCCCTCCACTTT
TRBV7-2,TRBJ2-3,TRBD2,16,.,CASSFASGSRRDTQYF,TGTGCCAGCAGCTTTGCTAGCGGGAGTCGCAGAGATACGCAGTATTTT
TRBV30,TRBJ1-1,.,14,.,CAWSVQGQYTEAFF,TGTGCCTGGAGTGTACAAGGACAGTACACTGAAGCTTTCTTT
TRBV14,TRBJ1-2,TRBD1,18,.,CASSLSIRLDRRMSGYTF,TGTGCCAGCAGCCTCTCAATTCGACTGGACAGGCGAATGTCTGGCTACACCTTC
TRBV5-1,TRBJ2-1,.,11,.,CASLEAGEQFF,TGCGCCAGCTTGGAGGCGGGTGAGCAGTTCTTC
TRBV7-9,TRBJ2-3,TRBD1,16,.,CASSLLVHRGADTQYF,TGTGCCAGCAGCTTACTGGTTCACAGGGGCGCAGATACGCAGTATTTT
TRBV6-5,TRBJ2-6,.,11,.,CASSYSSVLTF,TGTGCCAGCAGTTACTCATCTGTCCTGACTTTC
TRBV6-6,TRBJ1-4,TRBD1,15,.,CASSYGGTGDEKLFF,TGTGCCAGCAGTTACGGAGGGACAGGGGACGAAAAACTGTTTTTT
TRBV6-6,TRBJ1-1,.,13,.,CASSYLADRGAFF,TGTGCCAGCAGTTACCTGGCGGACAGAGGGGCTTTCTTT
TRBV28,TRBJ1-1,.,11,few,CASSDRISAFF,TGTGCCAGCAGTGACAGGATCTCGGCTTTCTTT
TRBV28,TRBJ1-5,.,14,.,CASSDRWNNQPQHF,TGTGCCAGCAGCGACAGGTGGAACAATCAGCCCCAGCATTTT
TRBV23-1,TRBJ1-3,TRBD1,18,.,CASSQSRGGLSSGNTIYF,TGCGCCAGCAGTCAATCAAGAGGGGGCCTGAGCTCTGGAAACACCATATATTTT
TRBV5-1,TRBJ2-7,TRBD2,15,.,CASSETGRGEYEQYF,TGCGCCAGCAGCGAGACCGGGCGGGGGGAGTACGAGCAGTACTTC
TRBV6-6,TRBJ2-7,TRBD2,14,.,CASTNDGRAYEQYF,TGTGCCAGTACGAACGACGGGAGGGCGTACGAGCAGTACTTC